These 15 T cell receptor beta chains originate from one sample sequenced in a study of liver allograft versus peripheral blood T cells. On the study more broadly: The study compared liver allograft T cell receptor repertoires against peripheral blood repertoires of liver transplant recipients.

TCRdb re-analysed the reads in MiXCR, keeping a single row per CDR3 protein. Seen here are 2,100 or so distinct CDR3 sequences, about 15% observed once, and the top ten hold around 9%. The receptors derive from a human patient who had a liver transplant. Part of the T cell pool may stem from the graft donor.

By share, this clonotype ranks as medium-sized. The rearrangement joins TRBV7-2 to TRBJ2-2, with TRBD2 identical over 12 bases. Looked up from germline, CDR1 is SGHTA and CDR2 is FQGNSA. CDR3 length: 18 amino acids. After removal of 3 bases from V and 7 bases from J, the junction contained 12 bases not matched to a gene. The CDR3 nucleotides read TGTGCCAGCAGCTTCTTACCGGGACTAGCGGGTAGGGGCGGGGAGCTGTTTTTT. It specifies CASSFLPGLAGRGGELFF.

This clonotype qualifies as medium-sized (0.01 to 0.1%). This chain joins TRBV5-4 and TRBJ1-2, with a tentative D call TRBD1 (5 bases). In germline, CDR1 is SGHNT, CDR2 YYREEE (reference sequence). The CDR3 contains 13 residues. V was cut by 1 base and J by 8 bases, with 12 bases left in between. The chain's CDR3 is CASSLTGFGGYTF. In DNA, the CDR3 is TGTGCCAGCAGCTTGACAGGCTTTGGCGGCTACACCTTC.

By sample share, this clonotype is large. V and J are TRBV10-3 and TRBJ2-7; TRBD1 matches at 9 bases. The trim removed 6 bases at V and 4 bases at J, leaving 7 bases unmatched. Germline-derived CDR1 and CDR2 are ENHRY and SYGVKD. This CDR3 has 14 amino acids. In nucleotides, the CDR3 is TGTGCCATCAGGGGACAGGGAAAGGGGTACGAGCAGTACTTC. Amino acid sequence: CAIRGQGKGYEQYF.

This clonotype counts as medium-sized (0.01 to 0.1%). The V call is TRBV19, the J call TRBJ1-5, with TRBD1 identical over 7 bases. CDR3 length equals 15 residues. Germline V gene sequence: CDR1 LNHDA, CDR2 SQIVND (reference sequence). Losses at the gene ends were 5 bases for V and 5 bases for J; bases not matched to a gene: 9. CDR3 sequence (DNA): TGTGCCAGTAGTCCTCGGACAGGAGGGGATCAGCCCCAGCATTTT. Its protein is CASSPRTGGDQPQHF.

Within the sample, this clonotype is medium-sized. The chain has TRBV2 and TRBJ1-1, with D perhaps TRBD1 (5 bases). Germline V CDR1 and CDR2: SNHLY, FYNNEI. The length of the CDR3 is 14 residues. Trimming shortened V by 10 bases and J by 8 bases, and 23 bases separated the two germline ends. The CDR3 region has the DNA TGTGCCATCACTAGTGGTCCTCAGGCAGGGGAAGCTTTCTTT. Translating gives CAITSGPQAGEAFF.

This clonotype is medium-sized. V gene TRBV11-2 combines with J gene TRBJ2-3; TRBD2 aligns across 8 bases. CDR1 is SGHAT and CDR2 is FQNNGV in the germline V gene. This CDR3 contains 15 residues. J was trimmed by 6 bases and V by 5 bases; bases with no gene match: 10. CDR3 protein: CASSTAGTSSDTQYF. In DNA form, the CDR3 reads TGTGCCAGCAGCACTGCCGGGACTAGTTCTGATACGCAGTATTTT. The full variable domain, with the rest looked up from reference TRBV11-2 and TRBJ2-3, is EAGVAQSPRYKIIEKRQSVAFWCNPISGHATLYWYQQILGQGPKLLIQFQNNGVVDDSQLPKDRFSAERLKGVDSTLKIQPAKLEDSAVYLCASSTAGTSSDTQYFGPGTRLTVL.

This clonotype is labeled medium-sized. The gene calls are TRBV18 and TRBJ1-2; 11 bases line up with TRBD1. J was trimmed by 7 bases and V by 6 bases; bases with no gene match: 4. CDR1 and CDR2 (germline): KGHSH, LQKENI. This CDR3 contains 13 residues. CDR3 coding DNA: TGTGCCAGCTCCCCCGGGACAGGGGGTGGCTACACCTTC. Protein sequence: CASSPGTGGGYTF.

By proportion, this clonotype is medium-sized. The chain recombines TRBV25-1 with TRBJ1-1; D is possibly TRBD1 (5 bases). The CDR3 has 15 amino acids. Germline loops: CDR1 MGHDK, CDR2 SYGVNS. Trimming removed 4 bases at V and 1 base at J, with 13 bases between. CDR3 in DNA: TGTGCCAGCAGTGCGTTGGGGGAGGGGAACACTGAAGCTTTCTTT. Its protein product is CASSALGEGNTEAFF.

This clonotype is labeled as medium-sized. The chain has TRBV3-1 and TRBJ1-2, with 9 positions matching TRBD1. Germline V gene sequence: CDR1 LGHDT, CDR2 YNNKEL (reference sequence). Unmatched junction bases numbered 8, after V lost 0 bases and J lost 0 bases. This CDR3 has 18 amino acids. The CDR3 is CASSQDLNRGRANYGYTF. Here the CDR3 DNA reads TGTGCCAGCAGCCAAGATCTTAACAGGGGGCGAGCTAACTATGGCTACACCTTC.

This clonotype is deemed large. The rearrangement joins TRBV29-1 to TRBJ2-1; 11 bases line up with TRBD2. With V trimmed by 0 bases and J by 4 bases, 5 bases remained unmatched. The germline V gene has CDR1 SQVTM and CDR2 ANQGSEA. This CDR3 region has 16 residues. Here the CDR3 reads CSVEDPGTSGYNEQFF. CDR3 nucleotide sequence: TGCAGCGTTGAAGATCCGGGGACTAGCGGTTACAATGAGCAGTTCTTC.

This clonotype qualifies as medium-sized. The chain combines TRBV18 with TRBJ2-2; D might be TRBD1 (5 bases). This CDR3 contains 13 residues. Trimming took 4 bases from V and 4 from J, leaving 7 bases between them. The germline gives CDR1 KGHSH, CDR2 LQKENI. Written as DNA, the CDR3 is TGTGCCAGCTCACGTCAGGGCACCGGGGAGCTGTTTTTT. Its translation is CASSRQGTGELFF.

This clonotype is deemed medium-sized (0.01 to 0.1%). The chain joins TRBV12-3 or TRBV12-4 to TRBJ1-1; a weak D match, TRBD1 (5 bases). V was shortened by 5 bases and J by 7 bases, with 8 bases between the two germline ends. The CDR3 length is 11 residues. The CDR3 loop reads CASSGGREAFF. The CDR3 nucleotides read TGTGCCAGCAGTGGGGGTCGTGAAGCTTTCTTT.

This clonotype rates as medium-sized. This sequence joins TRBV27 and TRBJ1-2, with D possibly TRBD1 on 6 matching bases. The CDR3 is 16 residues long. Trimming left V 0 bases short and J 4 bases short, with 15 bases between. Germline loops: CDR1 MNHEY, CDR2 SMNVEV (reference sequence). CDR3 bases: TGTGCCAGCAGTTTATCGGGTCGAGGGGGACCCTATGGCTACACCTTC. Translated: CASSLSGRGGPYGYTF.

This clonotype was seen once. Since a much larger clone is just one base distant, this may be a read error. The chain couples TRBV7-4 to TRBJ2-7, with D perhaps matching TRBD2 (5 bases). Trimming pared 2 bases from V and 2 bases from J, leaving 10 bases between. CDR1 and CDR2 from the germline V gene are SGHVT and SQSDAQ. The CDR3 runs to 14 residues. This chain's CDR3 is CASSLLGAAYEQYF. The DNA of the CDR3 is TGTGCCAGCAGCTTACTGGGAGCAGCCTACGAGCAGTACTTC.

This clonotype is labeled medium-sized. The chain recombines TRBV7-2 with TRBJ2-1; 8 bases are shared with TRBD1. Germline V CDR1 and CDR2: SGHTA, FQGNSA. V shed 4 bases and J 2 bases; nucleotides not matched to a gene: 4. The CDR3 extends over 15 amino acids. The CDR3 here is CASSSGQGPYNEQFF. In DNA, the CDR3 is TGTGCCAGCAGCTCCGGACAGGGTCCCTACAATGAGCAGTTCTTC. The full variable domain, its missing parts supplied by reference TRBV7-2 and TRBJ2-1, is GAGVSQSPSNKVTEKGKDVELRCDPISGHTALYWYRQSLGQGLEFLIYFQGNSAPDKSGLPSDRFSAERTGGSVSTLTIQRTQQEDSAVYLCASSSGQGPYNEQFFGPGTRLTVL.